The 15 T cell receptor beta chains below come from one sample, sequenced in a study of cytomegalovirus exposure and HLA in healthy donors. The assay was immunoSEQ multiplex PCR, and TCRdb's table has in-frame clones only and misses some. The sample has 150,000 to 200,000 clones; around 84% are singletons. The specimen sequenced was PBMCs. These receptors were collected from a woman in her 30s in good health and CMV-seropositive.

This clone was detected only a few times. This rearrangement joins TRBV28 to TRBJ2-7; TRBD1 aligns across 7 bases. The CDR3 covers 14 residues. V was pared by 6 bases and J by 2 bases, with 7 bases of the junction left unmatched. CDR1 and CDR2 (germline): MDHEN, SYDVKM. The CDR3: CASRDSGTAYEQYF. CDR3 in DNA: TGTGCCAGCAGAGACTCCGGGACAGCCTACGAGCAGTACTTC.

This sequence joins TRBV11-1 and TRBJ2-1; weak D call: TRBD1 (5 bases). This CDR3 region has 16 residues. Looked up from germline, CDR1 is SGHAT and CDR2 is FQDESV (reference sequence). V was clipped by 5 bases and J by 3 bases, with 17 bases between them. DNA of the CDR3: TGTGCCAGCAGCCCCAGGGTAGGAACCGACTACAATGAGCAGTTCTTC. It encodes CASSPRVGTDYNEQFF. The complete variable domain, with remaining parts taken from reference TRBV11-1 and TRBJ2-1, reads EAEVAQSPRYKITEKSQAVAFWCDPISGHATLYWYRQILGQGPELLVQFQDESVVDDSQLPKDRFSAERLKGVDSTLKIQPAELGDSAMYLCASSPRVGTDYNEQFFGPGTRLTVL.

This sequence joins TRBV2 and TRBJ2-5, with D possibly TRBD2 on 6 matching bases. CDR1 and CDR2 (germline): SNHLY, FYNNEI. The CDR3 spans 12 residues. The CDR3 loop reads CGTRDGSETQYF. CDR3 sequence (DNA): TGTGGCACCCGGGACGGGAGTGAGACCCAGTACTTC.

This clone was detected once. CDR3 region: CASSLRGVRQYF. The CDR3 nucleotides read TGTGCCAGCAGTTTACGGGGAGTTAGGCAGTATTTT. The V and J genes are TRBV27 and TRBJ2-3, with D possibly matching TRBD2 (5 bases). CDR1 MNHEY and CDR2 SMNVEV come from the germline V gene (reference sequence). The CDR3 is 12 residues long. V was shortened by 2 bases and J by 11 bases, with 11 bases between the two germline ends.

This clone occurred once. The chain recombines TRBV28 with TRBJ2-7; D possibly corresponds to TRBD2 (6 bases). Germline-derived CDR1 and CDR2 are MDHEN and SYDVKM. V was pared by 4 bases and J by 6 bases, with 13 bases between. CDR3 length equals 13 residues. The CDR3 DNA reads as TGTGCCAGCAGTTCCCCCGGGGGTGGCGAGCAGTACTTC. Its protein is CASSSPGGGEQYF. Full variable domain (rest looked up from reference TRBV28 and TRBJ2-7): DVKVTQSSRYLVKRTGEKVFLECVQDMDHENMFWYRQDPGLGLRLIYFSYDVKMKEKGDIPEGYSVSREKKERFSLILESASTNQTSMYLCASSSPGGGEQYFGPGTRLTVT.

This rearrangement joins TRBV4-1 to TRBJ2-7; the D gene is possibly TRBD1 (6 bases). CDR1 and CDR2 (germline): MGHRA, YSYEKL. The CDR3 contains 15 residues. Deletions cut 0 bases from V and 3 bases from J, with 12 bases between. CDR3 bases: TGCGCCAGCAGCCAAGATATATGGGGGCGCTACGAGCAGTACTTC. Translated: CASSQDIWGRYEQYF.

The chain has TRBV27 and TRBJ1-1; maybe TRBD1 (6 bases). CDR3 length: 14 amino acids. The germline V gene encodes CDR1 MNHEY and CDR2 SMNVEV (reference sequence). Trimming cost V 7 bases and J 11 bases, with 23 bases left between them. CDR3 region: CASTVGPGQGTAFF. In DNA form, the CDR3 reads TGTGCCAGCACCGTAGGGCCAGGTCAGGGGACCGCTTTCTTT.

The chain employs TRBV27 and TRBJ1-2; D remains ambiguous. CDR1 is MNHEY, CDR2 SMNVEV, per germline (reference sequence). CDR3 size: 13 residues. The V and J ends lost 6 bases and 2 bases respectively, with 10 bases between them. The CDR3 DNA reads TGTGCCAGCAGCCGCGGACTGAACTATGGCTACACCTTC. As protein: CASSRGLNYGYTF.

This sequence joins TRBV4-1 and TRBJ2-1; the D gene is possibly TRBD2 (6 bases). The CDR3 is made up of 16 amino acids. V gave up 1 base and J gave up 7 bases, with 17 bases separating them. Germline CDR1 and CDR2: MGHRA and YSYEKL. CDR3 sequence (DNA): TGCGCCAGCAGCCAAGCTTCAGGACCTGGGGGGAATGAGCAGTTCTTC. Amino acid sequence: CASSQASGPGGNEQFF.

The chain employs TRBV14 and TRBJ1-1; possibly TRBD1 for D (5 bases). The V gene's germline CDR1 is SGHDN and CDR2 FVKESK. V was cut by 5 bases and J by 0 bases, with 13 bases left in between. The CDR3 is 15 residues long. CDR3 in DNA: TGTGCCAGCAGCTCAGGGATTTTCATGAACACTGAAGCTTTCTTT. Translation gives CASSSGIFMNTEAFF.

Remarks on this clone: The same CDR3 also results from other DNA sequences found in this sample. The CDR3 nucleotides read TGTGCCAGCAGCGTCGAGGGGACAGGGGAGCTGTTTTTT. It translates to CASSVEGTGELFF. The chain has TRBV9 and TRBJ2-2; the D gene is possibly TRBD1 (6 bases). V lost 2 bases to trimming and J lost 8 bases, with 10 bases between them. Germline CDR1 SGDLS, CDR2 YYNGEE. The CDR3 spans 13 residues.

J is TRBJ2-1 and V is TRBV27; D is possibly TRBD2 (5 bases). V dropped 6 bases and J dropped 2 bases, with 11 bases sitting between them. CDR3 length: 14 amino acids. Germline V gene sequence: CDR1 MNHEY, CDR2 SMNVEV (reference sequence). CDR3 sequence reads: CASRGAAPYNEQFF. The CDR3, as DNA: TGTGCCAGCAGAGGAGCGGCGCCCTACAATGAGCAGTTCTTC.

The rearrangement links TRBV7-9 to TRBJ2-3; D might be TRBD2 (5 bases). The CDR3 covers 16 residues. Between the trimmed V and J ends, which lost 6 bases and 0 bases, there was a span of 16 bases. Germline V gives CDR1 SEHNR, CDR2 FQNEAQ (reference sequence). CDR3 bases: TGTGCCAGCAGACGAACCGGGGATACTAGCACAGATACGCAGTATTTT. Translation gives CASRRTGDTSTDTQYF.

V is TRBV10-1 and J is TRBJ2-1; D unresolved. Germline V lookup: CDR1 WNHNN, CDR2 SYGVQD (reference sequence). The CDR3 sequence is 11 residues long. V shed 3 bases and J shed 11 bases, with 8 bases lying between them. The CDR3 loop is CASSDQYQQFF. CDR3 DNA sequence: TGCGCCAGCAGTGACCAGTACCAGCAGTTCTTC.

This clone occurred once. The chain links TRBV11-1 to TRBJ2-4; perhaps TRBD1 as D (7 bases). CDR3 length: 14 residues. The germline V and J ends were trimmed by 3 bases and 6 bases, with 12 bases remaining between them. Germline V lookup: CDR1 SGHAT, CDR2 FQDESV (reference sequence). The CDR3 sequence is CASSLQGGPNIQYF. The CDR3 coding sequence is TGTGCCAGCAGCTTGCAGGGGGGTCCAAACATTCAGTACTTC.